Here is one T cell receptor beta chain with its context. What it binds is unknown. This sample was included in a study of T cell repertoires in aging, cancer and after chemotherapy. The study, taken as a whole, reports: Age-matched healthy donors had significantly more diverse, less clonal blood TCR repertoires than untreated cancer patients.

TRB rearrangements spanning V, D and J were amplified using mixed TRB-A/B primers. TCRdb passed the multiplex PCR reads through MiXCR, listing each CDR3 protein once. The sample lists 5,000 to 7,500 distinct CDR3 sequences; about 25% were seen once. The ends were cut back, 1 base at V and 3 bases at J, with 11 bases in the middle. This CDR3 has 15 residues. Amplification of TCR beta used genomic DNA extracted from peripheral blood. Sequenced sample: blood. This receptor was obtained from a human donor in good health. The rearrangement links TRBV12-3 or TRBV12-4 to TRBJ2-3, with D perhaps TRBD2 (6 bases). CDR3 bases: TGTGCCAGCAGTTTAGACGGGAGCGGGACAGATACGCAGTATTTT. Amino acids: CASSLDGSGTDTQYF.